These 3 T cell receptor beta chains were all obtained from the same sample, sequenced in a study of T cell responses to AZD1222 COVID-19 vaccine. Profiled with immunoSEQ multiplex PCR; TCRdb holds only in-frame clones, not every one. Of about 96,000 clones in the sample, more than 75% are singletons; the top ten hold about 2.5%. Here the sequenced sample was peripheral blood, taken on day 0 of AZD1222 vaccination. The receptor source for this set is an adult in good health.

The chain joins TRBV7-2 to TRBJ2-1, with unresolved D. This CDR3 comprises 14 residues. The germline V gene encodes CDR1 SGHTA and CDR2 FQGNSA. The V and J ends lost 0 bases and 4 bases respectively, with 7 bases between them. The CDR3 reads CASSLAVSYNEQFF. The DNA of the CDR3 is TGTGCCAGCAGCTTAGCAGTGTCGTACAATGAGCAGTTCTTC.

The gene calls are TRBV19 and TRBJ2-7; 7 bases fit TRBD1. This CDR3 has 16 residues. The V segment lost 3 bases and the J segment 0 bases; nucleotides outside the gene matches: 8. Germline assignment: CDR1 LNHDA and CDR2 SQIVND (reference sequence). CDR3 bases: TGTGCCAGTAGTATCCCCGGGGCAGGGGGCTCCTACGAGCAGTACTTC. As protein: CASSIPGAGGSYEQYF. Supplemented by reference TRBV19 and TRBJ2-7, the full variable domain reads DGGITQSPKYLFRKEGQNVTLSCEQNLNHDAMYWYRQDPGQGLRLIYYSQIVNDFQKGDIAEGYSVSREKKESFPLTVTSAQKNPTAFYLCASSIPGAGGSYEQYFGPGTRLTVT.

The rearrangement joins TRBV6-5 to TRBJ1-1; D is unclear. Looked up from germline, CDR1 is MNHEY and CDR2 is SVGAGI. V lost 2 bases and J 3 bases, leaving 10 bases between the germline ends. The CDR3 is made up of 14 amino acids. The CDR3, as DNA: TGTGCCAGCAGTTACCGCAGGACTCACACTGAAGCTTTCTTT. Translated, it gives CASSYRRTHTEAFF.